This T cell receptor (beta chain) was obtained from a study of shared clonotypes between healthy human individuals. Findings and caveats of the study: The diversity represented, both genetic and in exposure history, was limited by few donors. Between a few donors, naive CD4 clonotypes were shared at a level of about 5%.

The naive CD8 fraction comprised CD45RO-negative cells positively selected for CCR7 and excluded terminally differentiated effector memory CD45RA+ cells. All donors were Caucasian adults living in Nashville, Tennessee. Notes on this clone: Its specificity is not known.

Splitting of each subset's genomic DNA was done evenly across several immunoSEQ plates. Only in-frame clones appear in the TCRdb table, and some are missing; sequencing was by immunoSEQ multiplex PCR. The table has about 680,000 clones, around 90% seen once. The receptor was derived from a man aged 30 to 39 in good health. Material: naive CD8+ T cells sorted from blood.

CDR3 in amino acids: CASSLNNRLYNEQFF. The CDR3 DNA sequence: TGTGCCAGCAGCTTAAATAACCGGCTTTACAATGAGCAGTTCTTC. The rearrangement uses TRBV11-2 and TRBJ2-1; D gene unclear. The CDR3 has 15 residues. Germline V CDR1 and CDR2: SGHAT, FQNNGV. V shed 2 bases and J shed 4 bases, with 12 bases lying between them.